This T cell receptor (beta chain) was sequenced in a study of Ad26.COV2.S vaccination and SARS-CoV-2 variants. Assay used: immunoSEQ multiplex PCR; TCRdb lists only in-frame clones, some missing. The sample has 300,000 to 400,000 clones, roughly 90% seen once. The sample's treatment: around 19 received Ad26.COV2.S at low or high dose, single or two shots; 5 received placebo; per-sample allocation not given. Each sample was drawn 63 days after the first injection (of vaccine or placebo). Source: peripheral blood, taken in a trial of Ad26.COV2.S vaccine versus placebo. This clonotype originated in a person aged 18-65 years who received the Ad26.COV2.S COVID-19 vaccine or a placebo.

The CDR3 coding sequence is TGTGCCAGCAGCGGACAGGTTGGAGATACGCAGTATTTT. It encodes CASSGQVGDTQYF. The chain uses TRBV6-1 and TRBJ2-3; 7 bases map to TRBD1. Germline CDR1 and CDR2: MNHNS and SASEGT. The CDR3 loop spans 13 amino acids. The V and J ends lost 6 bases and 5 bases, in that order; junction bases with no gene match: 5.